The 29 T cell receptor beta chains below come from one sample, sequenced in a study of blood T cell repertoires in COVID-19. Some clones are missing from TCRdb's copy, which holds only in-frame ones; the method was immunoSEQ multiplex PCR. The table records some 150,000 clones, roughly four fifths of them present only once. The sequencing input was peripheral blood. These receptors all stem from a human donor with acute or convalescent COVID-19. The donor label of this sample is uncertain.

J is TRBJ1-2 and V is TRBV20-1; 7 nucleotides align to TRBD1. CDR1 DFQATT and CDR2 SNEGSKA come from the germline V gene (reference sequence). This CDR3 has 11 amino acids. The CDR3 nucleotides are TGCAGCGCGACAGGGAACTATGGCTACACCTTC. Translation: CSATGNYGYTF.

V and J are TRBV18 and TRBJ1-1, with D tentatively TRBD1 (5 bases). V was cut by 1 base and J by 0 bases, with 15 bases left in between. The CDR3 is 17 amino acids. Germline CDR1 is KGHSH and CDR2 is LQKENI. The CDR3 DNA reads as TGTGCCAGCTCACCACGGGGAACCGCAGGGATGAACACTGAAGCTTTCTTT. This sequence encodes CASSPRGTAGMNTEAFF.

CDR3 sequence (DNA): TGTGCCAGTGCACCCTCGGGACTGCAAAACTATGGCTACACCTTC. Its translation: CASAPSGLQNYGYTF. The V gene is TRBV19, the J gene TRBJ1-2, with a possible D match to TRBD1 (5 bases). Trimming shortened V by 8 bases and J by 2 bases, and 18 bases separated the two germline ends. The CDR3 is 15 residues long. The germline CDR1 and CDR2 sequences are LNHDA and SQIVND (reference sequence).

The chain recombines TRBV7-8 with TRBJ2-3; the match to TRBD2 covers 10 bases. With V trimmed by 3 bases and J by 4 bases, 1 base remained unmatched. The germline gives CDR1 SGHVS, CDR2 FQNEAQ. The CDR3 is 14 residues long. CDR3: CASSFGTSADTQYF. CDR3 sequence (DNA): TGTGCCAGCAGCTTCGGGACTAGCGCAGATACGCAGTATTTT. The entire variable domain, with the rest obtained from reference TRBV7-8 and TRBJ2-3, is as follows: GAGVSQSPRYKVAKRGQDVALRCDPISGHVSLFWYQQALGQGPEFLTYFQNEAQLDKSGLPSDRFFAERPEGSVSTLKIQRTQQEDSAVYLCASSFGTSADTQYFGPGTRLTVL.

This clone was seen once. The chain carries TRBV10-3 and TRBJ2-5, with D perhaps matching TRBD2 (5 bases). The CDR3 runs to 14 residues. Between the trimmed V and J ends, which lost 4 bases and 7 bases, there was a span of 16 bases. In germline, CDR1 is ENHRY, CDR2 SYGVKD. Here the CDR3 DNA reads TGTGCCATCAGTGCGAGAGGGTATGAGGGGACCCAGTACTTC. This encodes CAISARGYEGTQYF.

This rearrangement joins TRBV5-6 to TRBJ1-6, with D uncertain. The V gene's germline CDR1 is SGHDT and CDR2 YYEEEE. The CDR3 loop spans 16 amino acids. Trimming cost V 0 bases and J 6 bases, with 13 bases left between them. CDR3 in amino acids: CASSLVVLSGNSPLHF. The CDR3 coding sequence is TGTGCCAGCAGCTTGGTGGTCCTATCTGGTAATTCACCCCTCCACTTT.

V is TRBV10-3 and J is TRBJ1-5; D is perhaps TRBD1 (6 bases). The CDR3 is made up of 14 amino acids. The ends were cut back, 3 bases at V and 11 bases at J, with 17 bases in the middle. The germline gives CDR1 ENHRY, CDR2 SYGVKD. The chain's CDR3 is CAISEGRGMEAQHF. In nucleotides, the CDR3 is TGTGCCATCAGTGAAGGCAGGGGAATGGAGGCCCAGCATTTT.

This clone was seen once. J is TRBJ2-2 and V is TRBV6-1, with a tentative D call TRBD1 (5 bases). CDR3 size: 13 residues. V lost 2 bases, J lost 5 bases, and 6 bases lay in between. Germline assignment: CDR1 MNHNS and CDR2 SASEGT. The DNA of the CDR3 is TGTGCCAGCAGTGAATCAGGGACCGGGGAGCTGTTTTTT. It yields the protein CASSESGTGELFF.

This chain links TRBV9 with TRBJ2-5, with D uncertain. Trimming pared 0 bases from V and 5 bases from J, leaving 11 bases between. The CDR3 contains 14 residues. Per the germline V gene, CDR1 is SGDLS and CDR2 is YYNGEE. The CDR3 sequence: CASSVAGPAETQYF. DNA for the CDR3: TGTGCCAGCAGCGTAGCAGGCCCGGCTGAGACCCAGTACTTC.

This chain joins TRBV2 and TRBJ2-4; D possibly corresponds to TRBD1 (6 bases). This CDR3 is 16 amino acids long. V lost 5 bases and J lost 0, with 14 bases in between. Per germline, CDR1 SNHLY and CDR2 FYNNEI. The CDR3 here is CASSQGQTLAKNIQYF. The CDR3 coding sequence is TGTGCCAGCAGTCAGGGGCAGACTCTAGCCAAAAACATTCAGTACTTC.

The rearrangement links TRBV12-3 or TRBV12-4 to TRBJ1-3; D is perhaps TRBD1 (5 bases). The CDR3 consists of 13 residues. V gave up 3 bases and J gave up 3 bases, with 6 bases separating them. In DNA, the CDR3 is TGTGCCAGCAGTTTCGGGGGTGGAAACACCATATATTTT. Translation: CASSFGGGNTIYF.

The chain is built from TRBV7-2 and TRBJ1-4, with 9 bases lining up with TRBD1. The germline gives CDR1 SGHTA, CDR2 FQGNSA. With V trimmed by 5 bases and J by 5 bases, 6 bases remained unmatched. CDR3 size: 15 residues. CDR3 sequence: CASSVKGTGNEKLFF. The CDR3 DNA follows: TGTGCCAGCAGCGTTAAGGGGACAGGGAATGAAAAACTGTTTTTT.

In this sample, this clone turned up once. The chain is built from TRBV4-1 and TRBJ1-5, with unresolved D. Trimming left V 1 base short and J 0 bases short, with 4 bases between. This CDR3 is built from 14 residues. Germline CDR1 and CDR2: MGHRA and YSYEKL. The CDR3 protein is CASSQGLSNQPQHF. Here the CDR3 DNA reads TGCGCCAGCAGCCAAGGTCTTAGCAATCAGCCCCAGCATTTT.

This clone was detected a few times. The rearrangement joins TRBV2 to TRBJ1-2, with D unclear. The V gene's germline CDR1 is SNHLY and CDR2 FYNNEI. CDR3 size: 14 residues. Trimming took 6 bases from V and 2 from J, leaving 13 bases between them. CDR3 amino acids: CASRSEGGNYGYTF. As DNA, the CDR3 is TGTGCCAGCAGATCTGAGGGCGGAAACTATGGCTACACCTTC.

This clone turned up a few times. This chain joins TRBV2 and TRBJ1-1; tentatively, D is TRBD1 (6 bases). Germline V gene data show CDR1 as SNHLY and CDR2 as FYNNEI. V lost 4 bases to trimming and J lost 6 bases, with 15 bases between them. This CDR3 has 14 amino acids. As DNA, the CDR3 is TGTGCCAGCAGTGTAAGGCAGGGGACCGCTGAAGCTTTCTTT. Residues: CASSVRQGTAEAFF.

The V call is TRBV5-1, the J call TRBJ1-2; D possibly corresponds to TRBD1 (6 bases). The V gene lost 0 bases and the J gene lost 5 bases, with 11 bases spanning the gap. The germline CDR1 and CDR2 sequences are SGHRS and YFSETQ. The CDR3 sequence is 14 residues long. CDR3: CASSLEGVFYGYTF. CDR3 in DNA: TGCGCCAGCAGCTTGGAGGGGGTGTTTTATGGCTACACCTTC.

The chain has TRBV7-3 and TRBJ2-1; 13 bases align to TRBD2. With 4 bases clipped from V and 14 bases from J, the junction kept 14 bases outside the gene matches. CDR3 length: 16 residues. Germline V gene lookup returns CDR1 SGHTA and CDR2 FQGTGA. CDR3 sequence reads: CASSSTSGLAGASKFF. CDR3 DNA: TGTGCCAGCAGCTCGACCTCCGGACTAGCGGGGGCCTCAAAGTTCTTC.

This chain links TRBV2 with TRBJ1-5; 9 nucleotides align to TRBD1. Germline lookup yields CDR1 SNHLY and CDR2 FYNNEI. Trimming removed 5 bases from V and 5 bases from J; junction bases left unmatched: 4. This CDR3 spans 14 amino acids. CDR3 bases: TGTGCCAGCAGTACCGGACAGGGGTATCAGCCCCAGCATTTT. This gives the protein CASSTGQGYQPQHF.

The chain joins TRBV27 to TRBJ1-2; D not certain. The CDR3 contains 13 residues. Germline V CDR1 and CDR2: MNHEY, SMNVEV (reference sequence). Trimming took 6 bases from V and 6 from J, leaving 14 bases between them. The CDR3 DNA reads as TGTGCCAGCAGACCCCCGGGTGGCAATGGCTACACCTTC. Encoded protein: CASRPPGGNGYTF.

This chain links TRBV2 with TRBJ1-6, with 8 nucleotides matching TRBD1. The CDR3 covers 15 residues. V dropped 2 bases and J dropped 10; count of bases not matched to a gene: 7. Germline assignment: CDR1 SNHLY and CDR2 FYNNEI. CDR3 in DNA: TGTGCCAGCAGTGAAAACACCAGGACAGGGTCACCCCTCCACTTT. Translation: CASSENTRTGSPLHF.

This chain uses TRBV3-1 (or the pseudogene TRBV3-2) with TRBJ1-2, with D possibly TRBD1 on 6 matching bases. Trimming left V 5 bases short and J 7 bases short, with 14 bases between. The CDR3 length is 13 residues. CDR1 and CDR2 (germline): LGHDT, YNNKEL (reference sequence). Here the CDR3 DNA reads TGTGCCAGCAGCTTCCTGGGGGCAGGTGGCTACACCTTC. Its translation is CASSFLGAGGYTF.

This chain links TRBV5-6 with TRBJ2-7; 11 bases line up with TRBD2. Per germline, CDR1 SGHDT and CDR2 YYEEEE. J lost 2 bases, V lost 4 bases, and 5 bases had no gene match. The CDR3 totals 15 residues. The CDR3 sequence: CASSPLAGDPYEQYV. The DNA of the CDR3 is TGTGCCAGCAGCCCACTAGCGGGGGACCCCTACGAGCAGTACGTC.

V gene TRBV7-6 combines with J gene TRBJ2-2; 9 positions agree with TRBD2. The CDR3 is made up of 16 amino acids. The ends lost 5 bases at V and 4 bases at J; junction bases unmatched: 8. CDR1 is SGHVS, CDR2 FNYEAQ, per germline. CDR3 DNA sequence: TGTGCCAGCAGCGGACGGAGCGGGGGGACCACCGGGGAGCTGTTTTTT. This encodes CASSGRSGGTTGELFF. Complete variable domain (other parts from reference TRBV7-6 and TRBJ2-2): GAGVSQSPRYKVTKRGQDVALRCDPISGHVSLYWYRQALGQGPEFLTYFNYEAQQDKSGLPNDRFSAERPEGSISTLTIQRTEQRDSAMYRCASSGRSGGTTGELFFGEGSRLTVL.

The chain joins TRBV18 to TRBJ1-3; the D is unclear. The CDR3 consists of 14 residues. CDR1 is KGHSH, CDR2 LQKENI, per germline. The V and J ends lost 5 bases and 0 bases respectively, with 8 bases between them. CDR3 nucleotides: TGTGCCAGCTCATCCGGGTCCTCTGGAAACACCATATATTTT. Its protein is CASSSGSSGNTIYF.

This clone was seen a single time. The chain employs TRBV6-5 and TRBJ1-1, with a tentative D call TRBD1 (5 bases). This CDR3 region has 16 residues. Trimming cost V 1 base and J 4 bases, with 16 bases left between them. CDR1 and CDR2 (germline): MNHEY, SVGAGI. CDR3 region: CASSYFWGASGTEAFF. The CDR3 DNA reads TGTGCCAGCAGTTACTTCTGGGGCGCTTCGGGCACTGAAGCTTTCTTT.

This clone appeared once. V gene TRBV24-1 combines with J gene TRBJ2-3; 8 bases match TRBD2. The J segment lost 1 base and the V segment lost 1 base, leaving 15 bases of the junction unmatched. This CDR3 is 20 amino acids long. Germline V CDR1 and CDR2: KGHDR, SFDVKD. The CDR3 DNA is TGTGCCACCAGTGATTTCTACGTCGGGGGGGGAACGTCAGGCACAGATACGCAGTATTTT. It encodes CATSDFYVGGGTSGTDTQYF.

This chain connects TRBV5-4 to TRBJ2-7; a possible D gene is TRBD1 (5 bases). CDR1 SGHNT and CDR2 YYREEE come from the germline V gene (reference sequence). The CDR3 consists of 17 residues. Trimming pared 4 bases from V and 4 bases from J, leaving 24 bases between. CDR3 protein: CASSPPGGADSPYEQYF. DNA of the CDR3: TGTGCCAGCAGCCCCCCGGGTGGGGCCGATTCCCCTTACGAGCAGTACTTC.

J is TRBJ1-1 and V is TRBV19; 9 bases line up with TRBD1. Trimming at V came to 1 base and at J to 1 base, leaving 1 base not matched to a gene. The CDR3 loop spans 15 amino acids. From germline, CDR1 is LNHDA and CDR2 SQIVND (reference sequence). The DNA of the CDR3 is TGTGCCAGTAGTATAGCGGGACAGGGGAACACTGAAGCTTTCTTT. Its protein is CASSIAGQGNTEAFF.

The chain uses TRBV6-5 and TRBJ1-5; D is perhaps TRBD1 (5 bases). Trimming removed 7 bases from V and 3 bases from J, with 13 bases in between. The length of the CDR3 is 14 residues. Germline CDR1 is MNHEY and CDR2 is SVGAGI. The CDR3 loop is CASTTTGANQPQHF. The CDR3 coding sequence is TGTGCCAGCACCACTACAGGAGCCAATCAGCCCCAGCATTTT.